A selection of T cell receptor beta chains follows, all from one sample in a study of CD8+ T cells in alopecia areata. This table comes from immunoSEQ multiplex PCR, and its TCRdb copy is limited to in-frame clones, with some not included. The sample yields around 190,000 clones, roughly three fifths seen once. The sequenced sample was CD8+ T cells sorted from blood. Every receptor here comes from a human donor in good health. CDR3s include the opening cysteine and the closing phenylalanine or tryptophan. The D gene is left open where the match is weak. Clone size is shown for a subset of rows, as once, few, many or a class of expanded clone.

>.|TRBV27|.|TRBJ2-7|13
TGTGCCAGCAGTTCGAGGAATGGCTACGAGCAGTACTTC
CASSSRNGYEQYF
>.|TRBV29-1|once|TRBJ1-4|12
TGCAGCGTTCCGGCAACTAATGAAAAACTGTTTTTT
CSVPATNEKLFF
>TRBD1|TRBV27|.|TRBJ2-7|13
TGTGCCAGCAGCCCGACAGGGATCTACGAGCAGTACTTC
CASSPTGIYEQYF
>.|TRBV27|few|TRBJ1-1|12
TGTGCCAGCAAGGAGATGAACACTGAAGCTTTCTTT
CASKEMNTEAFF
>TRBD2|TRBV7-8|.|TRBJ2-3|17
TGTGCCAGCAGCTTTCTAAAAGCGGGGAAGCGCACAGATACGCAGTATTTT
CASSFLKAGKRTDTQYF
>.|TRBV25-1|.|TRBJ1-2|14
TGTGCCAGCAGTGAGGTTCGGATTATCTATGGCTACACCTTC
CASSEVRIIYGYTF
>TRBD1|TRBV7-9|once|TRBJ2-4|16
TGTGCCAGCAGCTCGCTGGACAGGGCTCCGAGGAACATTCAGTACTTC
CASSSLDRAPRNIQYF
>.|TRBV5-1|few|TRBJ1-5|15
TGCGCCAGCAGCCTAGGGACGGGGAATGATCAGCCCCAGCATTTT
CASSLGTGNDQPQHF
>TRBD2|TRBV7-2|once|TRBJ2-5|16
TGTGCCAGCAGCTTAGCCCCTAGCGGGGGGGAGGAGACCCAGTACTTC
CASSLAPSGGEETQYF
>.|TRBV7-4|few|TRBJ2-7|10
TGTGCCAGCAGCTTGTGCGAGCAGTACTTC
CASSLCEQYF
>.|TRBV5-6|.|TRBJ2-1|14
TGTGCCAGCAGCCCACCGACAGTTTACAATGAGCAGTTCTTC
CASSPPTVYNEQFF
>.|TRBV11-2|.|TRBJ2-5|14
TGTGCCAGCAGCAAACAGGGATACCAAGAGACCCAGTACTTC
CASSKQGYQETQYF
>.|TRBV27|.|TRBJ2-7|14
TGTGCCAGCAGTTTAGCCATTACCTCCTACGAGCAGTACTTC
CASSLAITSYEQYF
>TRBD2|TRBV2|.|TRBJ2-3|16
TGTGCCAGCAGGGAGGGACTAGCGGGGCCACGCGATACGCAGTATTTT
CASREGLAGPRDTQYF
>.|TRBV30|.|TRBJ2-1|11
TGTGCCTGGAGTCTTGGACATGAGCAGTTCTTC
CAWSLGHEQFF
>.|TRBV13|.|TRBJ2-5|16
TGTGCCAGCAGCTCCACCGGGGCTAGCTTGGGAGAGACCCAGTACTTC
CASSSTGASLGETQYF
>.|TRBV11-2|few|TRBJ2-5|15
TGTGCCAGCAGCCCAACAGGAGGGGAACGGGAGACCCAGTACTTC
CASSPTGGERETQYF
>.|TRBV29-1|few|TRBJ2-2|15
TGCAGCGTTGAGTCTGGACACAAGAACACCGGGGAGCTGTTTTTT
CSVESGHKNTGELFF
>.|TRBV27|.|TRBJ1-5|13
TGTGCCAGCAGCTCGGCGGGTCACCAACCCCAGCATTTT
CASSSAGHQPQHF
>.|TRBV5-1|.|TRBJ2-5|14
TGCGCCAGCAGCTTGGGCACAGGTCAAGAGACCCAGTACTTC
CASSLGTGQETQYF
>.|TRBV7-8|once|TRBJ1-1|14
TGTGCCAGCAGCCCGCAAGGGCGGAACACTGAAGCTTTCTTT
CASSPQGRNTEAFF
>TRBD2|TRBV19|.|TRBJ2-5|15
TGTGCCAGTAGTGCCACTAGCGGGGGTCAAGAGACCCAGTACTTC
CASSATSGGQETQYF
>.|TRBV5-1|.|TRBJ1-1|13
TGCGCCAGCAGCTTGGGCGGGAACACTGAAGCTTTCTTT
CASSLGGNTEAFF
>TRBD2|TRBV5-6|once|TRBJ2-1|14
TGTGCCAGCAGCCAGGGACTAGCGGGCAATGAGCAGTTCTTC
CASSQGLAGNEQFF
>.|TRBV27|once|TRBJ2-1|13
TGTGCCAGCAGTTTGTTGGGTAACAATGAGCAGTTCTTC
CASSLLGNNEQFF
>.|TRBV25-1|.|TRBJ2-7|12
TGTGCCAGCAGTGAATCTACCTACGAGCAGTACTTC
CASSESTYEQYF
>.|TRBV4-1|few|TRBJ1-1|17
TGCGCCAGCAGCCAAGACTCCCCAACAGGTTTTAACACTGAAGCTTTCTTT
CASSQDSPTGFNTEAFF
>.|TRBV29-1|few|TRBJ2-3|15
TGCAGCGTTGAAGAACGGAGCACTAGCACAGATACGCAGTATTTT
CSVEERSTSTDTQYF
>TRBD1|TRBV4-1|.|TRBJ1-2|17
TGCGCCAGCAGCCAAGCGAACCGGGACAGAGTTAACTATGGCTACACCTTC
CASSQANRDRVNYGYTF
>.|TRBV13|.|TRBJ2-7|13
TGTGCCAGCAGCTTGAAGACTTCCTACGAGCAGTACTTC
CASSLKTSYEQYF
>.|TRBV5-6|.|TRBJ2-2|12
TGTGCCAGCAGCCTATGGTCCGGGGAGCTGTTTTTT
CASSLWSGELFF
>TRBD2|TRBV9|few|TRBJ2-3|19
TGTGCCAGCAGCGTAGCTATAGCGGGGGGCACTCTAGGCACAGATACGCAGTATTTT
CASSVAIAGGTLGTDTQYF
>.|TRBV13|.|TRBJ1-2|14
TGTGCCAGCAGCCCCTTCTCGAGTACCTATGGCTACACCTTC
CASSPFSSTYGYTF
>.|TRBV29-1|once|TRBJ1-1|12
TGCAGCGTGGGCGATCAGAACACTGAAGCTTTCTTT
CSVGDQNTEAFF
>TRBD1|TRBV10-3|few|TRBJ2-7|13
TGTGCCACCTCGACAGGGGAAACCTACGAGCAGTACTTC
CATSTGETYEQYF
>.|TRBV4-1|once|TRBJ1-6|12
TGCGCCAGCAGCCAAGAGGCGGCACCCCTCCACTTT
CASSQEAAPLHF
>.|TRBV27|few|TRBJ1-5|13
TGTGCCAGCAGTGTAAACAATGGGCAGCCCCAGCATTTT
CASSVNNGQPQHF
>.|TRBV7-9|.|TRBJ2-7|12
TGTGCCAGCAGCCTGCCTTCCTACGAGCAGTACTTC
CASSLPSYEQYF
>.|TRBV30|.|TRBJ1-1|12
TGTGCCTGGGGGGACTTGAACACTGAAGCTTTCTTT
CAWGDLNTEAFF
>.|TRBV27|.|TRBJ1-1|17
TGTGCCAGCAGTACTAAACGGGGGCCACCAGTGAACACTGAAGCTTTCTTT
CASSTKRGPPVNTEAFF
>.|TRBV7-9|.|TRBJ2-7|13
TGTGCCAGCAGCCGCTGGCAGGCCTACGAGCAGTACTTC
CASSRWQAYEQYF
>TRBD1|TRBV9|.|TRBJ1-2|15
TGTGCCAGCAGCGTAGTAAGCGACAGGGAAGATGGCTACACCTTC
CASSVVSDREDGYTF
>.|TRBV10-2|.|TRBJ2-7|12
TGCGCCAGCAGTGAGTCGGGGTACGAGCAGTACTTC
CASSESGYEQYF
>TRBD1|TRBV5-4|few|TRBJ2-5|16
TGTGCCAGCAGCTGGGGAGGGACAGGGGGCCAAGAGACCCAGTACTTC
CASSWGGTGGQETQYF
>.|TRBV25-1|.|TRBJ1-2|13
TGTGCCAGCAGTGAATTCGAAGGGAACGGCTACACCTTC
CASSEFEGNGYTF
>.|TRBV29-1|.|TRBJ1-2|13
TGCAGCGTTGAAGATCCACAGAACGGTGGCTACACCTTC
CSVEDPQNGGYTF
>TRBD1|TRBV7-9|few|TRBJ1-6|15
TGTGCCAGCAGCTTAGCGACAGGGTATAATTCACCCCTCCACTTT
CASSLATGYNSPLHF
>.|TRBV27|.|TRBJ1-5|13
TGTGCCAGCAGAAACAGCCCCAATCAGCCCCAGCATTTT
CASRNSPNQPQHF
>TRBD1|TRBV14|once|TRBJ1-2|15
TGTGCCAGCAGCTCCCGACAGGGTTACTTGGATGGCTACACCTTC
CASSSRQGYLDGYTF
>.|TRBV27|few|TRBJ1-2|13
TGTGCCAGCAGTCCTGACCGAGTCTATGGCTACACCTTC
CASSPDRVYGYTF
>.|TRBV27|.|TRBJ2-1|14
TGTGCCAGCAGCGTTAGGGGACCCTACAATGAGCAGTTCTTC
CASSVRGPYNEQFF
>.|TRBV2|.|TRBJ2-3|10
TGTGCCAGCAGGGGTGATACGCAGTATTTT
CASRGDTQYF
>TRBD2|TRBV28|.|TRBJ2-3|13
TGTGCCAGCAGCCTAGCGGGGGTTGATACGCAGTATTTT
CASSLAGVDTQYF
>.|TRBV15|few|TRBJ1-3|15
TGTGCCACCAGCAGAGATGAGGGGGCTGGAAACACCATATATTTT
CATSRDEGAGNTIYF
>.|TRBV5-1|.|TRBJ2-3|14
TGCGCCAGCAGCTCAAGCCGGACTACAGATACGCAGTATTTT
CASSSSRTTDTQYF